This T cell receptor beta chain was captured by sequencing in a study of CXCR3-negative and CXCR3-positive naive CD8 T cells. The germline CDR1 and CDR2 sequences are LGHDT and YNNKEL (reference sequence). The CDR3 runs 14 residues. Researchers prepared the TRB cDNA libraries using 5' RACE with UMI labels. TCRdb reworked the 5' RACE reads into one entry per CDR3 protein, no DNA. This sample contains tens of thousands of distinct CDR3 sequences. Sample: memory CD8+ T cells from blood. V is TRBV3-1 and J is TRBJ2-7; there is no DNA to check the TCRdb D call of TRBD1. This TCR was sampled from a human donor in good health. Some clones in this sample may be carry-over from other donors' samples. Here the CDR3 reads CASSVQDRAYEQYF.